This record concerns one T cell receptor (beta chain) sequence. Participants spanned ages roughly 18 to 90 years and resided in some 22 US areas. This CDR3 contains 13 residues. Germline V gene lookup returns CDR1 WNHNN and CDR2 SYGVQD (reference sequence). The J segment lost 9 bases and the V segment lost 2 bases, leaving 3 bases of the junction unmatched. The record originates from a study of blood T cell repertoires in COVID-19. Looking at the study overall: Sample material is recorded as cDNA or gDNA derived from T cells, B-cell-depleted T cells, or PBMCs.

The assay was immunoSEQ multiplex PCR, and TCRdb's table has in-frame clones only and misses some. The table lists some 97,000 clones, 80% to 90% of them singletons. The chain combines TRBV10-1 with TRBJ2-3; 9 bases align to TRBD2. The sequenced material came from PBMCs or T cells enriched from blood (not recorded which). This clonotype was sampled from a woman in her forties or fifties who had recovered from COVID-19. DNA for the CDR3: TGCGCCAGCAGTGAGGGTAGCGGGGGAACGCAGTATTTT. It yields the protein CASSEGSGGTQYF.